Reported below is one TCR beta chain. The antigen remains undetermined. The TCRbeta library was prepared with unique molecular identifiers. In TCRdb, the PCR reads were re-called with MiXCR into one record per CDR3 protein. The repertoire includes about 610,000 distinct CDR3 sequences, more than 20% of them detected once, and about 35% sits in the top ten. The data were taken from a study of T-cell reconstitution after alpha-beta-depleted transplantation in children. Study-wide results and caveats: Reported findings indicate that, about two months after transplant, alpha-beta T cells came from several hundred expanded clones, which were derived from non-depleted graft cells. Diversity and T-cell counts at one year after transplant derived mostly from new T cells.

V lost 0 bases and J lost 0, with 7 bases in between. Germline loops: CDR1 SGDLS, CDR2 YYNGEE. The CDR3 covers 14 residues. The clonotype comes from a boy younger than two with Wiskott-Aldrich syndrome, due to receive a stem cell transplant. The source material was PBMCs, sampled before TCRalphabeta/CD19-depleted stem cell transplant. The V call is TRBV9, the J call TRBJ2-7; D remains ambiguous. In DNA, the CDR3 is TGTGCCAGCAGCGTAGAGCCCAGCTCCTACGAGCAGTACTTC. Its protein product is CASSVEPSSYEQYF.